These 29 T cell receptor beta chains originate from one sample sequenced in a study of glioma-infiltrating T cells. The iRepertoire nested amplicon-rescue multiplex PCR amplified TCR alpha and beta CDR3s from RNA. TCRdb reanalysed the multiplex PCR reads using MiXCR and keeps one entry per CDR3 protein. The sample has about 44,000 distinct CDR3 sequences, approximately 20% seen once. Sequencing input: glioma tissue, nonneoplastic brain tissue, or PBMCs (not recorded which). These receptors all stem from a human donor with low-grade glioma or glioblastoma, undergoing nonglioma brain surgery, or in good health (not recorded which).

This clonotype was seen many times. The chain is built from TRBV7-8 and TRBJ1-5, with unresolved D. CDR1 is SGHVS, CDR2 FQNEAQ, per germline. V was pared by 4 bases and J by 2 bases, with 24 bases between. The CDR3 runs 19 residues. The CDR3 bases are TGTGCCAGCAGCTCCCAATATATATTAGGCTTCGAGGGCAATCAGCCCCAGCATTTT. Its translation is CASSSQYILGFEGNQPQHF. Full variable domain (remainder filled in from reference TRBV7-8 and TRBJ1-5): GAGVSQSPRYKVAKRGQDVALRCDPISGHVSLFWYQQALGQGPEFLTYFQNEAQLDKSGLPSDRFFAERPEGSVSTLKIQRTQQEDSAVYLCASSSQYILGFEGNQPQHFGDGTRLSIL.

The rearrangement uses TRBV12-3 or TRBV12-4 and TRBJ1-2, with D uncertain. The CDR3 runs to 15 residues. The germline V and J ends were trimmed by 5 bases and 3 bases, with 16 bases remaining between them. The CDR3 DNA reads TGTGCCAGCAGTGCCCCGGGGTCCCCCTACTATGGCTACACCTTC. Protein: CASSAPGSPYYGYTF.

This clonotype occurred many times. This chain links TRBV10-2 with TRBJ1-6, with TRBD1 matching over 8 bases. V dropped 2 bases and J dropped 5; count of bases not matched to a gene: 5. The CDR3 runs to 16 residues. Germline values: CDR1 WSHSY, CDR2 SAAADI. The CDR3 nucleotides are TGCGCCAGCAGTGAGGCAGGGGGCTTCGATAATTCACCCCTCCACTTT. Translation gives CASSEAGGFDNSPLHF.

J is TRBJ2-2 and V is TRBV19; D gene uncertain. Germline assignment: CDR1 LNHDA and CDR2 SQIVND (reference sequence). V lost 5 bases and J lost 5, with 12 bases in between. CDR3 size: 14 residues. The CDR3 is CASSSGRSTGELFF. The CDR3 bases are TGTGCCAGTAGTTCGGGCAGATCGACCGGGGAGCTGTTTTTT. Using reference TRBV19 and TRBJ2-2 for the parts outside the CDR3, the full variable domain is DGGITQSPKYLFRKEGQNVTLSCEQNLNHDAMYWYRQDPGQGLRLIYYSQIVNDFQKGDIAEGYSVSREKKESFPLTVTSAQKNPTAFYLCASSSGRSTGELFFGEGSRLTVL.

At least ten counts were recorded for this clonotype. V gene TRBV20-1 combines with J gene TRBJ1-2, with 8 nucleotides matching TRBD1. The V gene's germline CDR1 is DFQATT and CDR2 SNEGSKA (reference sequence). After removal of 1 base from V and 3 bases from J, the junction contained 7 bases not matched to a gene. The CDR3 sequence is 15 residues long. Written as DNA, the CDR3 is TGCAGTGCTAGAGCCGTAGACAGGGGCCACTATGGCTACACCTTC. This codes for CSARAVDRGHYGYTF.

This clonotype was detected ten times or more. The genes are TRBV2 and TRBJ2-1, with D perhaps TRBD2 (6 bases). The CDR3 totals 14 residues. Germline assignment: CDR1 SNHLY and CDR2 FYNNEI. With 4 bases removed from V and 9 bases from J, the gap between germline ends came to 16 bases. CDR3 residues: CASSGLDGWLEQFF. In DNA, the CDR3 is TGTGCCAGCAGTGGACTAGACGGGTGGCTTGAGCAGTTCTTC.

This clonotype came up many times. The chain joins TRBV12-3 or TRBV12-4 to TRBJ2-1; TRBD1 aligns across 12 bases. J gave up 6 bases and V 1 base, and 10 bases lay outside the gene matches. The CDR3 loop spans 18 amino acids. The CDR3 sequence is CASSLVRRGQGAGNEQFF. DNA of the CDR3: TGTGCCAGCAGTTTAGTGCGTAGGGGACAGGGGGCTGGCAATGAGCAGTTCTTC.

There are many counts of this clonotype. The rearrangement links TRBV7-2 to TRBJ2-1; no clear D gene. This CDR3 contains 11 residues. Trimming took 3 bases from V and 3 from J, leaving 0 bases between them. Germline V lookup: CDR1 SGHTA, CDR2 FQGNSA. CDR3 bases: TGTGCCAGCAGCTTCTACAATGAGCAGTTCTTC. It yields the protein CASSFYNEQFF.

There are many counts of this clonotype. The rearrangement joins TRBV4-2 to TRBJ1-2, with a possible D match to TRBD1 (6 bases). Germline CDR1 and CDR2: LGHNA and YNFKEQ. Trimming pared 0 bases from V and 3 bases from J, leaving 11 bases between. The CDR3 extends over 15 amino acids. CDR3 in amino acids: CASSQDPGGHYGYTF. CDR3 DNA sequence: TGTGCCAGCAGCCAAGATCCCGGGGGCCACTATGGCTACACCTTC.

This clonotype was seen ten or more times. The V call is TRBV20-1, the J call TRBJ1-2; possibly TRBD1 for D (6 bases). CDR1 DFQATT and CDR2 SNEGSKA come from the germline V gene (reference sequence). The CDR3 spans 15 residues. V lost 1 base, J lost 3 bases, and 15 bases lay in between. In nucleotides, the CDR3 is TGCAGTGCTAGAGCCGTAGGCAGGGGCCACTATGGCTACACCTTC. Amino acid sequence: CSARAVGRGHYGYTF.

The chain employs TRBV30 and TRBJ1-5; no clear D gene. CDR3 length: 14 amino acids. V lost 5 bases and J lost 0, with 11 bases in between. CDR1 and CDR2 (germline): GTSNPN, SVGIG (reference sequence). The CDR3 DNA is TGTGCCTGGTCTCCAGATTATAGCAATCAGCCCCAGCATTTT. This encodes CAWSPDYSNQPQHF.

As regards this clonotype: Given a much more abundant clone one base away, this may be a read error. This chain connects TRBV2 to TRBJ1-1, with D possibly being TRBD1 (5 bases). CDR3 length equals 15 residues. CDR1 and CDR2 from the germline V gene are SNHLY and FYNNEI. This CDR3 reads CASTSKRGRNTEASF. CDR3 sequence (DNA): TGTGCCAGCACTTCTAAAAGGGGTCGGAACACTGAAGCTTCCTTT.

This clonotype was counted at least ten times. In DNA, the CDR3 is TGCGCCAGCAGCCCGGGACAGGGAAGAACAGATACGCAGTATTTT. As protein: CASSPGQGRTDTQYF. The J gene is TRBJ2-3, the V gene TRBV5-1; TRBD1 aligns across 9 bases. This CDR3 region has 15 residues. V lost 4 bases to trimming and J lost 3 bases; unmatched junction nucleotides: 6. Germline assignment: CDR1 SGHRS and CDR2 YFSETQ. The full variable domain, with the rest looked up from reference TRBV5-1 and TRBJ2-3, is KAGVTQTPRYLIKTRGQQVTLSCSPISGHRSVSWYQQTPGQGLQFLFEYFSETQRNKGNFPGRFSGRQFSNSRSEMNVSTLELGDSALYLCASSPGQGRTDTQYFGPGTRLTVL.

Points on this clonotype: A much larger clone lies a single base off, so this may be a read error. V usage is TRBV10-3 and J usage is TRBJ2-7; D remains unclear. CDR1 is ENHRY and CDR2 is SYGVKD in the germline V gene. The CDR3 extends over 12 amino acids. DNA of the CDR3: TGTGCCATCAGTGAGTTAGGAAGCGAGGAGTACTTC. It codes for CAISELGSEEYF.

With respect to this clonotype: A much larger clone differs from this one at a single base, so this may be a read error. The chain combines TRBV4-1 with TRBJ2-7; 9 bases are a match to TRBD1. Looked up from germline, CDR1 is MGHRA and CDR2 is YSYEKL. CDR3 length: 16 residues. CDR3 nucleotide sequence: TGCGCCAGCAGCCAAGTTACGGGACAGGGCTTCTACGAGCAGCACTTC. It specifies CASSQVTGQGFYEQHF.

This clonotype was seen a few times. The chain employs TRBV4-1 and TRBJ2-7, with D unresolved. The germline V gene encodes CDR1 MGHRA and CDR2 YSYEKL. The CDR3 consists of 15 residues. Trimming left V 0 bases short and J 3 bases short, with 12 bases between. This CDR3 reads CASSQDRGDGYEQYF. CDR3 nucleotides: TGCGCCAGCAGCCAAGACCGAGGTGATGGCTACGAGCAGTACTTC.

V is TRBV28 and J is TRBJ1-1; D is unclear. Trimming took 8 bases from V and 0 from J, leaving 10 bases between them. The CDR3 covers 13 residues. Germline assignment: CDR1 MDHEN and CDR2 SYDVKM. CDR3 nucleotide sequence: TGTGCCAGCGGTTATATCCTGAACACTGAAGCTTTCTTT. It translates to CASGYILNTEAFF.

This clonotype was counted many times. The rearrangement uses TRBV7-9 and TRBJ1-2; D might be TRBD1 (6 bases). The ends were cut back, 3 bases at V and 6 bases at J, with 14 bases in the middle. The germline CDR1 and CDR2 sequences are SEHNR and FQNEAQ (reference sequence). This CDR3 comprises 14 residues. CDR3 in DNA: TGTGCCAGCAGCTTGGACGGGACATCCCATGGCTACACCTTC. Translation gives CASSLDGTSHGYTF.

This clonotype was counted ten times or more. The chain employs TRBV12-3 or TRBV12-4 and TRBJ1-1, with D maybe TRBD1 (5 bases). Trimming cost V 5 bases and J 0 bases, with 22 bases left between them. This CDR3 region has 18 residues. DNA for the CDR3: TGTGCCAGCAGTCAAGCCCGTCGGGGCATGGAAATGAACACTGAAGCTTTCTTT. Translating gives CASSQARRGMEMNTEAFF.

The V call is TRBV5-1, the J call TRBJ2-1, with D hard to call. This CDR3 is built from 11 residues. CDR1 and CDR2 (germline): SGHRS, YFSETQ. Deletions cut 5 bases from V and 8 bases from J, with 8 bases between. CDR3 bases: TGCGCCAGCAGGGAGCGCGATGAGCAGTTCTTC. Protein sequence: CASRERDEQFF.

The sample holds many counts of this clonotype. The chain combines TRBV4-1 with TRBJ2-5; D is uncertain. Trimming took off 1 base at V and 5 bases at J, with 11 bases between the two ends. The CDR3 covers 14 residues. Germline loops: CDR1 MGHRA, CDR2 YSYEKL. The CDR3 is CASSQVSTSETQYF. CDR3 bases: TGCGCCAGCAGCCAAGTATCGACATCGGAGACCCAGTACTTC.

This clonotype was counted many times. V usage is TRBV12-5 and J usage is TRBJ1-3; no clear D. Between the trimmed V and J ends, which lost 1 base and 2 bases, there was a span of 12 bases. This CDR3 is built from 16 residues. Germline lookup yields CDR1 LGHNT and CDR2 FRNRAP. CDR3 in amino acids: CASGLATNSAGNTIYF. CDR3 nucleotides: TGTGCTAGTGGTTTGGCGACAAATTCGGCTGGAAACACCATATATTTT.

This clonotype was counted a few times. The J gene is TRBJ1-1, the V gene TRBV30; D gene ambiguous. V lost 2 bases, J lost 2 bases, and 6 bases lay in between. The CDR3 extends over 12 amino acids. Looked up from germline, CDR1 is GTSNPN and CDR2 is SVGIG (reference sequence). The CDR3 bases are TGTGCCTGGAGTAGATCAAACACTGAAGCTTTCTTT. It encodes CAWSRSNTEAFF.

This clonotype was found many times. The chain links TRBV14 to TRBJ1-4; 7 bases align to TRBD1. The CDR3 sequence is 17 residues long. With V trimmed by 2 bases and J by 8 bases, 14 bases remained unmatched. Germline assignment: CDR1 SGHDN and CDR2 FVKESK. The CDR3 protein is CASSQSRGQALGEKLFF. In DNA form, the CDR3 reads TGTGCCAGCAGCCAAAGCCGAGGACAGGCTTTGGGGGAAAAACTGTTTTTT. The whole variable domain, remainder taken from reference TRBV14 and TRBJ1-4, is EAGVTQFPSHSVIEKGQTVTLRCDPISGHDNLYWYRRVMGKEIKFLLHFVKESKQDESGMPNNRFLAERTGGTYSTLKVQPAELEDSGVYFCASSQSRGQALGEKLFFGSGTQLSVL.

This clonotype was counted once. The V gene is TRBV20-1, the J gene TRBJ2-7, with 9 bases fitting TRBD2. V was clipped by 6 bases and J by 1 base; unmatched bases: 7. Germline V CDR1 and CDR2: DFQATT, SNEGSKA (reference sequence). The length of the CDR3 is 14 residues. DNA of the CDR3: TGCAGTGCCCACCCGAGCGGGAGGTCCTACGAGCAGTACTTC. Translation: CSAHPSGRSYEQYF.

This clonotype was counted ten times or more. The J gene is TRBJ1-2, the V gene TRBV27; 7 bases agree with TRBD1. This CDR3 contains 15 residues. V dropped 5 bases and J dropped 2; count of bases not matched to a gene: 8. Germline CDR1 MNHEY, CDR2 SMNVEV (reference sequence). The CDR3 region is CASSERQGTNYGYTF. The DNA for the CDR3 is TGTGCCAGCAGTGAACGACAGGGTACAAACTATGGCTACACCTTC.

This clonotype was found a few times. The chain combines TRBV29-1 with TRBJ1-2, with 8 bases aligning to TRBD1. The CDR3 sequence is 13 residues long. Trimming took 5 bases from V and 6 from J; bases not matched to a gene: 8. CDR1 SQVTM and CDR2 ANQGSEA come from the germline V gene. CDR3 nucleotide sequence: TGCAGCGTTCTGACAGGGGCTCCTAATGGCTACACCTTC. It specifies CSVLTGAPNGYTF.

The rearrangement uses TRBV18 and TRBJ2-1; D gene unclear. V lost 3 bases to trimming and J lost 6 bases, with 15 bases between them. CDR1 and CDR2 from the germline V gene are KGHSH and LQKENI. CDR3 length equals 15 residues. The CDR3 here is CASSPPRKDGNEQFF. The CDR3 DNA follows: TGTGCCAGCTCACCCCCCAGGAAGGACGGCAATGAGCAGTTCTTC.

This clonotype was observed many times. The chain employs TRBV19 and TRBJ1-5; perhaps TRBD1 as D (5 bases). This CDR3 has 13 amino acids. V shed 4 bases and J shed 3 bases, with 7 bases lying between them. In germline, CDR1 is LNHDA, CDR2 SQIVND (reference sequence). Written as DNA, the CDR3 is TGTGCCAGTAGTACCGGACACAATCAGCCCCAGCATTTT. This translates into CASSTGHNQPQHF.